The following is a T cell receptor beta chain sequence with its context. Produced via immunoSEQ multiplex PCR; TCRdb's table is partial and in-frame only. The sample carries roughly 260,000 clones, 90% recorded once. The CDR3 length is 14 residues. Germline V gene sequence: CDR1 MDHEN, CDR2 SYDVKM. Trimming removed 2 bases from V and 0 bases from J, with 7 bases in between. The sample is drawn from a study of cytomegalovirus exposure and HLA in healthy donors. It was the approximately 120-subject validation cohort, separate from the roughly 700-subject first cohort, to which the donors belonged. The genes are TRBV28 and TRBJ1-1, with D hard to call. The TCR sequence derives from a woman between 18 and 29 years old in good health and CMV-seronegative. Material for sequencing was PBMCs. CDR3 amino acids: CASSLVHLNTEAFF. CDR3 DNA: TGTGCCAGCAGTTTAGTCCATTTGAACACTGAAGCTTTCTTT.